This paragraph reports one T cell receptor (beta chain). Its antigen has not been determined. Base qualities are not recorded, but no much larger clone differs from it by a single base. These data come from a study of blood T cell repertoires in COVID-19 (dated by TCRdb to the early 2020s). Context from the whole study: Samples from collaborators originated in the United States, Italy and Spain and spanned both the acute and convalescent phases of COVID-19. The material from the prospective study consisted of cDNA or gDNA derived from T cells, B-cell-depleted T cells, or PBMCs. Deeply sampled blood TCRbeta repertoires from subjects exposed to, actively infected with, or recovered from COVID-19 were included in the dataset. The repertoires were made available in a free public database intended to serve as a resource for research on the immune response to SARS-CoV-2. The samples were drawn from the first 160 participants of the ongoing ImmuneRACE study and from under 1,500 subjects provided by 6 global collaborators. Sample metadata almost always included a de-identified subject ID, COVID-19 status, age in years and sex. Where available, HLA class I and class II types were obtained from metadata supplied by the sample provider rather than from assay-based typing. Beyond this particular receptor, the publication reports: Clinical and demographic metadata were provided uncurated, with the amount varying by source and participant.

Measured from the cysteine to the phenylalanine, the CDR3 is 16 residues long. Only CDR3 DNA is held: 48 bases, read in frame from base 1. Relative to germline, V is 2 bases shorter and J is 2 bases shorter, with 16 bases between their ends. Via the germline V gene, CDR1 is MNHEY and CDR2 SVGAGI. Each collaborating institution followed its own protocols to collect whole blood in K2EDTA tubes. For TCRbeta analysis, collaborators shipped samples as frozen whole blood, isolated PBMCs, or DNA extracted from either of those sample types. TCRbeta CDR3 regions were amplified from genomic DNA using the immunoSEQ Assay, a bias-controlled multiplex PCR. The source study handled its data this way. Within the assay, amplification of reference gene primers was used to estimate how many nucleated cells each sample contained. Sequence reads were collapsed and filtered to measure the absolute abundance of every unique TCRbeta CDR3 rearrangement. For each sample, productive Simpson clonality was calculated as the square root of Simpson's diversity index across productive rearrangements. Sourced from immuneACCESS, this table was stored by TCRdb with only in-frame sequences that have V and J called. A share of the clones is absent; for the studies checked, an unresolved V gene accounts for under half, and the remainder has no known explanation. V, J and clone size reflect that table, while D and trimming were determined from the DNA. A total of 140,000 to 150,000 clones appear in this sample, roughly 79% of them only once. Around 8.2% of the sample lies in the top ten.

Here the chain combines TRBV6-5 and TRBJ2-7; the best D guess is TRBD2, with 6 bases matching. This receptor was obtained from a human donor in a cohort sampled during active COVID-19. The sample comprised peripheral blood. The nucleotide sequence reads as follows: TGTGCCAGCAGTTACGCATCGGGTTGGGGGGCCTACGAGCAGTACTTC. This gives the protein CASSYASGWGAYEQYF.